The next 16 T cell receptor beta chains were all read from a single sample in a study of shared clonotypes between healthy human individuals. Naive CD8 cells were CD45RO-negative, positively selected for CCR7, excluding terminally differentiated effector memory CD45RA+ cells. Profiling relied on immunoSEQ multiplex PCR, and the TCRdb table lists in-frame clones only, not all of them. The data contain under 600,000 clones, roughly 98% of them singletons. The sequencing input was naive CD8+ T cells sorted from blood. The receptors stem from a man between 25 and 39 years old in good health.

This chain connects TRBV27 to TRBJ1-1, with no clear D. The V end lost 5 bases, the J end lost 1 base, and 11 bases lay between the germline ends. This CDR3 comprises 14 residues. Germline assignment: CDR1 MNHEY and CDR2 SMNVEV (reference sequence). CDR3 residues: CASSPLLRNTEAFF. The CDR3 bases are TGTGCCAGCAGTCCTCTCCTCAGGAACACTGAAGCTTTCTTT.

The CDR3 sequence: CASSLGQEQYF. As DNA, the CDR3 is TGTGCCAGCAGCTTGGGACAGGAGCAGTACTTC. V is TRBV5-6 and J is TRBJ2-7; the D gene is possibly TRBD1 (5 bases). Germline V CDR1 and CDR2: SGHDT, YYEEEE. The CDR3 covers 11 residues. Trimming took 0 bases from V and 7 from J, leaving 5 bases between them.

The chain has TRBV15 and TRBJ2-4, with unresolved D. The V and J ends lost 5 bases and 2 bases respectively, with 7 bases between them. Germline CDR1 is LNHNV and CDR2 is YYDKDF (reference sequence). The CDR3 totals 13 residues. The CDR3 protein is CATSRLPKNIQYF. The CDR3 DNA reads TGTGCCACCAGCCGTTTACCCAAAAACATTCAGTACTTC.

V and J are TRBV27 and TRBJ2-2; D is perhaps TRBD1 (6 bases). CDR1 MNHEY and CDR2 SMNVEV come from the germline V gene (reference sequence). The length of the CDR3 is 16 residues. Trimming shortened V by 6 bases and J by 0 bases, and 14 bases separated the two germline ends. CDR3 loop: CASRTYRDANTGELFF. In nucleotides, the CDR3 is TGTGCCAGCAGGACATACAGGGATGCGAACACCGGGGAGCTGTTTTTT.

The rearrangement links TRBV6-5 to TRBJ1-2; D might be TRBD1 (5 bases). Germline V CDR1 and CDR2: MNHEY, SVGAGI. V lost 0 bases and J 2 bases, leaving 10 bases between the germline ends. The CDR3 length is 15 residues. Here the CDR3 DNA reads TGTGCCAGCAGTTACTCGATGTCAGGGAACTATGGCTACACCTTC. Amino acids: CASSYSMSGNYGYTF.

This clone appeared a single time. The sample carries other DNA sequences with the same CDR3. The chain recombines TRBV2 with TRBJ1-1, with 7 bases aligning to TRBD1. Germline-derived CDR1 and CDR2 are SNHLY and FYNNEI. This CDR3 has 12 residues. J lost 3 bases, V lost 6 bases, and 1 base had no gene match. CDR3 in amino acids: CASRGGYTEAFF. The DNA of the CDR3 is TGTGCCAGCAGAGGGGGCTACACTGAAGCTTTCTTT.

The chain has TRBV7-9 and TRBJ2-7, with D unresolved. The germline V and J ends were trimmed by 5 bases and 0 bases, with 8 bases remaining between them. This CDR3 contains 13 residues. Germline lookup yields CDR1 SEHNR and CDR2 FQNEAQ (reference sequence). CDR3 sequence reads: CASSKSSSYEQYF. The CDR3, as DNA: TGTGCCAGCAGCAAAAGTAGCTCCTACGAGCAGTACTTC. The full variable domain, in which reference TRBV7-9 and TRBJ2-7 provide the parts outside the CDR3, is DTGVSQNPRHKITKRGQNVTFRCDPISEHNRLYWYRQTLGQGPEFLTYFQNEAQLEKSRLLSDRFSAERPKGSFSTLEIQRTEQGDSAMYLCASSKSSSYEQYFGPGTRLTVT.

Concerning this clone itself: The same CDR3 also results from other DNA sequences found in this sample. V usage is TRBV7-8 and J usage is TRBJ1-5; 7 bases map to TRBD1. Germline trimming cut 3 bases from V and 4 bases from J; bases unmatched to any gene: 3. In germline, CDR1 is SGHVS, CDR2 FQNEAQ. This CDR3 region has 14 residues. Here the CDR3 DNA reads TGTGCCAGCAGCTTGGGACAGCTAAATCAGCCCCAGCATTTT. This sequence encodes CASSLGQLNQPQHF.

This rearrangement joins TRBV15 to TRBJ2-1; D is unresolved. V lost 2 bases and J 7 bases, leaving 6 bases between the germline ends. The CDR3 is 12 residues long. Germline lookup yields CDR1 LNHNV and CDR2 YYDKDF (reference sequence). The CDR3 protein is CATSRLRNEQFF. DNA of the CDR3: TGTGCCACCAGCAGACTCCGGAATGAGCAGTTCTTC.

The V and J genes are TRBV27 and TRBJ2-1; 7 bases agree with TRBD1. Germline values: CDR1 MNHEY, CDR2 SMNVEV (reference sequence). With 7 bases clipped from V and 2 bases from J, the junction kept 5 bases outside the gene matches. This CDR3 region has 14 residues. The CDR3 DNA sequence: TGTGCCAGCAATCCGGGACAGACCTACAATGAGCAGTTCTTC. Translating gives CASNPGQTYNEQFF.

Notes on this clone: Because the CDR3's place on the DNA is in doubt, the DNA is left out and the CDR3 is given as listed by TCRdb. The V gene is TRBV7-9, the J gene TRBJ2-1. Ends included, the CDR3 has 16 residues. Germline CDR1 reads SEHNR; CDR2 reads FQNEAQ (reference sequence). CDR3 in amino acids: CASSSSAIHSYNEQFF.

The chain couples TRBV28 to TRBJ2-2; D remains ambiguous. CDR3 length: 14 residues. Germline CDR1 MDHEN, CDR2 SYDVKM. V lost 8 bases to trimming and J lost 1 base, with 11 bases between them. The CDR3 bases are TGTGCCAGCTCGTGGGCCAAGAACACCGGGGAGCTGTTTTTT. Protein product: CASSWAKNTGELFF.

The chain links TRBV27 to TRBJ2-1; D may be TRBD1 or TRBD2 (5 bases each). Trimming pared 5 bases from V and 5 bases from J, leaving 13 bases between. Germline CDR1 is MNHEY and CDR2 is SMNVEV (reference sequence). There are 14 residues in the CDR3. The CDR3 nucleotides are TGTGCCAGCAGTCCAGTTGGGGACCACAATGAGCAGTTCTTC. This encodes CASSPVGDHNEQFF.

V is TRBV9 and J is TRBJ2-2, with a possible D match to TRBD2 (6 bases). The CDR3 is 19 amino acids. Trimming stripped 0 bases from V and 4 bases from J, with 22 bases between. From germline, CDR1 is SGDLS and CDR2 YYNGEE. CDR3 sequence: CASSVEVAELPTSTGELFF. Written as DNA, the CDR3 is TGTGCCAGCAGCGTAGAAGTAGCGGAGCTCCCTACTTCCACCGGGGAGCTGTTTTTT.

V gene TRBV7-2 combines with J gene TRBJ2-3; 10 bases line up with TRBD2. The junction had 11 bases not matched to a gene; V was cut back by 7 bases and J by 4 bases. CDR1 and CDR2 from the germline V gene are SGHTA and FQGNSA. The CDR3 length is 16 residues. The CDR3 reads CASKRGGLAGADTQYF. CDR3 DNA: TGTGCCAGCAAAAGGGGGGGGCTAGCGGGAGCAGATACGCAGTATTTT.

This clone was picked up one time. The chain carries TRBV19 and TRBJ2-1; 7 nucleotides match TRBD1. Germline CDR1 is LNHDA and CDR2 is SQIVND (reference sequence). Germline trimming cut 1 base from V and 4 bases from J; bases unmatched to any gene: 7. This CDR3 has 16 amino acids. CDR3 sequence reads: CASSIAAGGTYNEQFF. The CDR3 nucleotides read TGTGCCAGTAGTATAGCCGCAGGGGGAACATACAATGAGCAGTTCTTC.